The 13 T cell receptor beta chains reported below all come from one sample, sequenced in a study of T cells in Graves' hyperthyroidism and ophthalmopathy. RNA transcripts served as the template for amplifying TCR beta CDR3 regions. TCR CDR3 underwent first-round RT-PCR with the HTBI primer set. TCRdb reprocessed the multiplex PCR reads with MiXCR, giving one entry per CDR3 protein. The sample includes some 350,000 distinct CDR3 sequences, 12% to 15% of them seen just once. Sequenced material: blood. Receptors were obtained from a woman between 35 and 50 years old with Graves' ophthalmopathy.

This clonotype has a count of ten or more. J is TRBJ1-1 and V is TRBV25-1; 8 bases line up with TRBD1. The CDR3 sequence is 13 residues long. The V gene's germline CDR1 is MGHDK and CDR2 SYGVNS. Trimming removed 3 bases from V and 6 bases from J; junction bases left unmatched: 3. The CDR3 protein is CASSESGGPEAFF. The DNA for the CDR3 is TGTGCCAGCAGTGAGTCAGGGGGCCCTGAAGCTTTCTTT.

The V and J genes are TRBV18 and TRBJ2-5, with D unclear. Germline loops: CDR1 KGHSH, CDR2 LQKENI. The V end was cut by 0 bases, the J end by 1 base, with 9 bases between. The CDR3 runs 15 residues. The CDR3 spells CASSPPGFVQETQYF. CDR3 nucleotides: TGTGCCAGCTCACCACCGGGGTTCGTCCAAGAGACCCAGTACTTC.

This clonotype was recorded many times. This rearrangement joins TRBV2 to TRBJ2-1, with 7 bases that match TRBD1. Losses at the gene ends were 9 bases for V and 8 bases for J; bases not matched to a gene: 16. The CDR3 contains 15 residues. Germline V gene data show CDR1 as SNHLY and CDR2 as FYNNEI. CDR3 in DNA: TGTGCCAGTAGGCAGGACAGGATATCGATGGATGAGCAGTTCTTC. Its translation: CASRQDRISMDEQFF. The whole variable domain, filled in from reference TRBV2 and TRBJ2-1, reads EPEVTQTPSHQVTQMGQEVILRCVPISNHLYFYWYRQILGQKVEFLVSFYNNEISEKSEIFDDQFSVERPDGSNFTLKIRSTKLEDSAMYFCASRQDRISMDEQFFGPGTRLTVL.

DNA of the CDR3: TGCAGTGCTAGAGAGACAGGGGCCCTGTTGAAGCCCCAGCATTTT. Translation gives CSARETGALLKPQHF. This chain links TRBV20-1 with TRBJ1-5; 8 nucleotides line up with TRBD1. Germline trimming cut 0 bases from V and 8 bases from J; bases unmatched to any gene: 9. The CDR3 is 15 residues long. Germline CDR1 is DFQATT and CDR2 is SNEGSKA (reference sequence).

The chain has TRBV12-3 or TRBV12-4 and TRBJ2-7, with D possibly being TRBD2 (5 bases). CDR3 size: 12 residues. Trimming stripped 5 bases from V and 4 bases from J, with 9 bases between. The chain's CDR3 is CASSHSGYEQYF. CDR3 sequence (DNA): TGTGCCAGCAGTCATTCGGGGTACGAGCAGTACTTC.

Only a few counts were recorded for this clonotype. The rearrangement joins TRBV28 to TRBJ2-2; the D gene could be TRBD1 or TRBD2 (5 bases each). Trimming pared 3 bases from V and 7 bases from J, leaving 21 bases between. The CDR3 consists of 17 residues. The germline gives CDR1 MDHEN, CDR2 SYDVKM. The chain's CDR3 is CASSLAGAAGSDGELFF. The CDR3 bases are TGTGCCAGCAGTTTGGCCGGGGCCGCAGGGTCAGACGGGGAGCTGTTTTTT.

This clonotype was seen only a few times. The V gene is TRBV6-2 or TRBV6-3, the J gene TRBJ2-7; 8 bases are shared with TRBD1. With 0 bases clipped from V and 2 bases from J, the junction kept 3 bases outside the gene matches. From germline, CDR1 is MNHEY and CDR2 SVGEGT. The CDR3 has 15 amino acids. The CDR3 DNA follows: TGTGCCAGCAGTTACTCGGGGGACAGGACCTACGAGCAGTACTTC. Its translation is CASSYSGDRTYEQYF.

This clonotype was detected many times. The chain combines TRBV2 with TRBJ2-1; TRBD2 matches at 13 bases. J was trimmed by 9 bases and V by 4 bases; bases with no gene match: 9. Germline assignment: CDR1 SNHLY and CDR2 FYNNEI. The CDR3 totals 16 residues. For the CDR3, the DNA is TGTGCCAGCAGTGTTTGGACTAGCGGGAGTCAGTCTGAGCAGTTCTTC. It is translated as CASSVWTSGSQSEQFF.

This clonotype has only a few counts. This rearrangement joins TRBV12-3 or TRBV12-4 to TRBJ1-6, with D unclear. The CDR3 is made up of 16 amino acids. Trimming left V 3 bases short and J 9 bases short, with 18 bases between. Here the CDR3 reads CASSFRAPPQGSPLHF. CDR3 nucleotide sequence: TGTGCCAGCAGTTTTCGGGCCCCACCTCAAGGTTCACCCCTCCACTTT.

Comment on this clonotype: A much larger clone differs by one base, so this may be a read error. The rearrangement links TRBV2 to TRBJ1-2; D ambiguous. CDR3 length equals 12 residues. Germline loops: CDR1 SNHLY, CDR2 FYNNEI. The DNA of the CDR3 is TGTACCAGCAGTGAAAGGGCCTATGGCTACACCTTC. This sequence encodes CTSSERAYGYTF.

This clonotype has a count of ten or more. This chain joins TRBV6-1 and TRBJ2-3; TRBD2 aligns across 8 bases. V dropped 4 bases and J dropped 5; count of bases not matched to a gene: 11. CDR1 and CDR2 from the germline V gene are MNHNS and SASEGT. This CDR3 is built from 16 residues. DNA for the CDR3: TGTGCCAGCAGTGGCCGAAGCGGGGGCCGGGGAGATACGCAGTATTTT. This codes for CASSGRSGGRGDTQYF.

This clonotype was seen only a few times. This sequence joins TRBV10-2 and TRBJ2-5, with 7 bases matching TRBD1. The CDR3 runs to 12 residues. Trimming removed 10 bases from V and 5 bases from J; junction bases left unmatched: 7. CDR1 is WSHSY, CDR2 SAAADI, per germline. The CDR3, as DNA: TGCGCCACCCGACAGGGTTGGGAGACCCAGTACTTC. This sequence encodes CATRQGWETQYF.

This clonotype was recorded a few times. The CDR3 DNA is TGTGCCATCAGTGAGTCGACTCCCGACAGTACTTTTTACAATGAGCAGTTCTTC. Its translation is CAISESTPDSTFYNEQFF. The chain links TRBV10-3 to TRBJ2-1; a weak D match, TRBD1 (5 bases). The length of the CDR3 is 18 residues. The germline V gene has CDR1 ENHRY and CDR2 SYGVKD. The germline V and J ends were trimmed by 0 bases and 4 bases, with 19 bases remaining between them.